This T cell receptor (beta chain) was recovered during a study of T cells in tuberculosis. About the study: T cells were selected with CD1B tetramers loaded with glucose monomycolate.

Trimming shortened V by 0 bases and J by 1 base, and 11 bases separated the two germline ends. CDR1 and CDR2 from the germline V gene are LGHNT and FRNRAP. The CDR3 has 16 amino acids. Assay used: immunoSEQ multiplex PCR; TCRdb lists only in-frame clones, some missing. The sample contains 60,000 or so clones, about 76% of which appear only once. After thawing and overnight rest, PBMC were stained with GMM-loaded CD1B tetramer, viability dye and anti-CD3 for sorting. C32 glucose monomycolate from Rhodococcus equi was loaded onto the CD1B tetramers. Each donor contributed roughly 91,000 sorted tetramer-negative cells.

The clonotype was recovered from an adult woman with latent tuberculosis. This chain connects TRBV12-5 to TRBJ2-3; weak D call: TRBD1 (5 bases). The sample comprised CD1b-GMM tetramer-negative cells sorted from PBMCs. The CDR3 loop reads CASGLVSLQGTDTQYF. The CDR3 bases are TGTGCTAGTGGTTTGGTATCCCTACAGGGCACAGATACGCAGTATTTT.